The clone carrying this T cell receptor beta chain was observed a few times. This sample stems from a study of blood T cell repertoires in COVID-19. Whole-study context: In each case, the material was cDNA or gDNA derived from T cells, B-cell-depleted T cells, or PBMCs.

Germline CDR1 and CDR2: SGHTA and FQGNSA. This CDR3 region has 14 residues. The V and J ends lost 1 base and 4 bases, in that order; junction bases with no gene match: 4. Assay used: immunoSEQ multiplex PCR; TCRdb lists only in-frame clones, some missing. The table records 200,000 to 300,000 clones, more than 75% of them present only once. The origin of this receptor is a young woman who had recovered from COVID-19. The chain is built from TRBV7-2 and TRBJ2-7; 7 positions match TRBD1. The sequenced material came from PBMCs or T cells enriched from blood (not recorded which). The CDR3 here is CASSLGQGVYEQYF. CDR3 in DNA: TGTGCCAGCAGCTTAGGTCAGGGGGTTTACGAGCAGTACTTC.